This TCR beta chain was identified during a study of Ad26.COV2.S vaccination and SARS-CoV-2 variants. Points on this clone: The antigen remains unidentified.

Study outcomes and limitations: People who got the vaccine or the placebo had similar non-spike TCR breadth.

Some clones are missing from TCRdb's copy, which holds only in-frame ones; the method was immunoSEQ multiplex PCR. The repertoire consists of some 350,000 clones, with approximately 90% occurring once and the leading ten covering around 4.2%. This sample comprised peripheral blood, obtained after recovery from COVID-19. The clonotype was recovered from a human donor who had recovered from COVID-19.

In nucleotides, the CDR3 is TGCGCCAGCAGTGCTTGGGGGGTGGCTGAAGCTTTCTTT. It encodes CASSAWGVAEAFF. This sequence joins TRBV10-2 and TRBJ1-1; tentatively, D is TRBD1 (5 bases). V lost 4 bases and J 6 bases, leaving 12 bases between the germline ends. The CDR3 extends over 13 amino acids. The germline V gene encodes CDR1 WSHSY and CDR2 SAAADI.